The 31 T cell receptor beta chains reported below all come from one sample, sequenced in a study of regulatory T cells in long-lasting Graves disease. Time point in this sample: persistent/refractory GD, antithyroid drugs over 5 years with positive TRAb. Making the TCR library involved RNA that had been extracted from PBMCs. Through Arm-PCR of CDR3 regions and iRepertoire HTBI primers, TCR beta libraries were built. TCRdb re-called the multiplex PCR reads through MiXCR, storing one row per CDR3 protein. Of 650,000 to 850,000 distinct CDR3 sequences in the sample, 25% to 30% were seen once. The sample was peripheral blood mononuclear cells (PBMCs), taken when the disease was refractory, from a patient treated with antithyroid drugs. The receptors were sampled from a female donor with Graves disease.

Here the CDR3 DNA reads TGTGCCAGCTCACCTCCCGGGACCGAGCGGCGCAATGAGCAGTTCTTC. Amino acid sequence: CASSPPGTERRNEQFF. The V and J genes are TRBV18 and TRBJ2-1; D may correspond to TRBD1 or TRBD2 (5 bases each). Trimming cost V 3 bases and J 6 bases, with 18 bases left between them. CDR3 length equals 16 residues. Germline V CDR1 and CDR2: KGHSH, LQKENI.

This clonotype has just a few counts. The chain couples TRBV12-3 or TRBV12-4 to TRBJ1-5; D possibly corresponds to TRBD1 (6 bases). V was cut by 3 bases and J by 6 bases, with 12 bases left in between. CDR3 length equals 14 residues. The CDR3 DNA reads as TGTGCCAGCAGTTTCGGGGGGGGCCTTCAGCCCCAGCATTTT. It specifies CASSFGGGLQPQHF.

Written as DNA, the CDR3 is TGTGCCAGCAGTTACTTCGCCAGGGACAGTGAAAAACTGTTTTTT. Its protein product is CASSYFARDSEKLFF. The chain joins TRBV6-5 to TRBJ1-4, with 7 bases fitting TRBD1. The CDR3 contains 15 residues. V shed 1 base and J 7 bases; nucleotides not matched to a gene: 6. Germline V gene sequence: CDR1 MNHEY, CDR2 SVGAGI.

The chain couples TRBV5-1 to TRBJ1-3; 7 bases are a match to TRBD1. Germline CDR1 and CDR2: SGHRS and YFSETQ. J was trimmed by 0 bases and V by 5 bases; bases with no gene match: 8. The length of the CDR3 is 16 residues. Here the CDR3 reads CASRRNRGGSGNTIYF. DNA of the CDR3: TGCGCCAGCAGGCGGAACAGGGGTGGCTCTGGAAACACCATATATTTT.

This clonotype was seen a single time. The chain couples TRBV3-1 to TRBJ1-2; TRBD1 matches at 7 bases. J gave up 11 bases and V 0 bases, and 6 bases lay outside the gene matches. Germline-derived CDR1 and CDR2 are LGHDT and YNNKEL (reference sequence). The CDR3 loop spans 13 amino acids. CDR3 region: CASSQDDPGGYTF. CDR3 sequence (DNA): TGTGCCAGCAGCCAAGATGATCCAGGGGGTTACACCTTC.

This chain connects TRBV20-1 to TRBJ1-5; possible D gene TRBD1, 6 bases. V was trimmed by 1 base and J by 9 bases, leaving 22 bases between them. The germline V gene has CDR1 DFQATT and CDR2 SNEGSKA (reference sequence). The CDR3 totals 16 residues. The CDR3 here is CSARVGLGGMISPQHF. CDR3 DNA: TGCAGTGCTAGAGTGGGGTTAGGGGGTATGATTTCGCCCCAGCATTTT.

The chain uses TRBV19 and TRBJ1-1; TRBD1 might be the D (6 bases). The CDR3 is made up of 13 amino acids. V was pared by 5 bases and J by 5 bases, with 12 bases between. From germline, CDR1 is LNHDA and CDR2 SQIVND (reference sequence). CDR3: CASSAEGGTEAFF. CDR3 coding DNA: TGTGCCAGTAGTGCCGAGGGGGGAACTGAAGCTTTCTTT.

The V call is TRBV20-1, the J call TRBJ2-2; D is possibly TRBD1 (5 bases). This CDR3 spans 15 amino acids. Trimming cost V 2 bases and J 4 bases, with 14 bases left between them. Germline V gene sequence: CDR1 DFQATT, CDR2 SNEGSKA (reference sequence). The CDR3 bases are TGCAGTGCTAGAAATGGGGCGCTTGGCACCGGGGAGCTGTTTTTT. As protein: CSARNGALGTGELFF.

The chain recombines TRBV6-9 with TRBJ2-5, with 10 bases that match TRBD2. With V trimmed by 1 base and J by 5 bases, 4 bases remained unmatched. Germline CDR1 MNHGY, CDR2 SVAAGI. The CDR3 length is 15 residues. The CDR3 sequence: CASSYWASGSETQYF. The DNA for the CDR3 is TGTGCCAGCAGTTATTGGGCTAGCGGGAGTGAGACCCAGTACTTC.

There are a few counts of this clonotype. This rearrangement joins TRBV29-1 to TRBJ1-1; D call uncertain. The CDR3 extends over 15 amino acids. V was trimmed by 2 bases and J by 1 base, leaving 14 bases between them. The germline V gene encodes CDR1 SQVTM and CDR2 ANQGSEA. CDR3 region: CSVELPTMRNTEAFF. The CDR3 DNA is TGCAGCGTTGAACTTCCGACAATGCGGAACACTGAAGCTTTCTTT.

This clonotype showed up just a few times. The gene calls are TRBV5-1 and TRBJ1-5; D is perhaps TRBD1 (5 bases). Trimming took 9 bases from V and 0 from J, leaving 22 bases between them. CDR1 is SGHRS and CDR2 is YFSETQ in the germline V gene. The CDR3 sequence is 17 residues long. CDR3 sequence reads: CATLRQGKIYSNQPQHF. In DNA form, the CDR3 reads TGCGCCACCCTAAGGCAGGGAAAGATCTATAGCAATCAGCCCCAGCATTTT.

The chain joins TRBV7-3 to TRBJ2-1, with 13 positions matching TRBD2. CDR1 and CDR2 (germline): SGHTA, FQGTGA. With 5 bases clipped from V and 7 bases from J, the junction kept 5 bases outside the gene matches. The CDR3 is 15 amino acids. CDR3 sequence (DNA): TGTGCCAGCAGCCCGGAGGGACTAGCGGGGAATGAGCAGTTCTTC. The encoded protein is CASSPEGLAGNEQFF.

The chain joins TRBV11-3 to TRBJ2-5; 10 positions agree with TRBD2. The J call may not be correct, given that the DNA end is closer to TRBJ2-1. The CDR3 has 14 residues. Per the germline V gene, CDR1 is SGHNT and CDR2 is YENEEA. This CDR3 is CASSLSGRDNEQFF. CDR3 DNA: TGTGCCAGCAGCTTAAGCGGGAGGGACAATGAGCAGTTCTTC.

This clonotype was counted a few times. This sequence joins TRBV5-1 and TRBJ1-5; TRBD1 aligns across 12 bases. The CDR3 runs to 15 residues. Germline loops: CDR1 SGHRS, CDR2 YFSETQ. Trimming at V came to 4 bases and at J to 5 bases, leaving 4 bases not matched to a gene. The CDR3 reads CASSMGQGADQPQHF. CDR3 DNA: TGCGCCAGCAGCATGGGACAGGGGGCTGATCAGCCCCAGCATTTT.

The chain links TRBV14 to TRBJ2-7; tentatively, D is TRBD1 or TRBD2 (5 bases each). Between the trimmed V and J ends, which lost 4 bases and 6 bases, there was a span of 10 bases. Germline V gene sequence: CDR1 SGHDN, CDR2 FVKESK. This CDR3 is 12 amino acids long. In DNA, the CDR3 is TGTGCCAGCAGCCCGGGGCAGGGCGAGCAGTACTTC. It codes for CASSPGQGEQYF.

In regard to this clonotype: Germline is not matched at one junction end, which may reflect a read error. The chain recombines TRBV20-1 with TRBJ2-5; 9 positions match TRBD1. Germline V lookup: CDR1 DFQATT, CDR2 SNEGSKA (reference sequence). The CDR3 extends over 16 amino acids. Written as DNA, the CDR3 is TGCAGTGCTCCGAAGCCCGGGACAGGGTACCAAGGGACCCAGTACTTC. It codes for CSAPKPGTGYQGTQYF.

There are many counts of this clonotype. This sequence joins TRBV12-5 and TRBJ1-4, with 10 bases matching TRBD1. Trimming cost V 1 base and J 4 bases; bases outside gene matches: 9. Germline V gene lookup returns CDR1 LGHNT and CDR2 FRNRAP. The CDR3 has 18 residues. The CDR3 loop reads CASGLGKTTGGLNEKLFF. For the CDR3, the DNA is TGTGCTAGTGGTTTGGGGAAGACGACAGGGGGCCTTAATGAAAAACTGTTTTTT.

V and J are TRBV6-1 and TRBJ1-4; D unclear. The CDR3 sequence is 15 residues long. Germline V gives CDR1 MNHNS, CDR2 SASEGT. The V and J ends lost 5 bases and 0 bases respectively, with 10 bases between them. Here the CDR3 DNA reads TGTGCCAGCAGTCAAGACACGACAACTAATGAAAAACTGTTTTTT. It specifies CASSQDTTTNEKLFF.

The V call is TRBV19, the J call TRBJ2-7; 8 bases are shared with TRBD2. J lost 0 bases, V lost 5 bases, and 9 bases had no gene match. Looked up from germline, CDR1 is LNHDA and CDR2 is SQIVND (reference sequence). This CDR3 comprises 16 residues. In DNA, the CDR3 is TGTGCCAGTAGTGTGCGACTAGCGAAAAGCTCCTACGAGCAGTACTTC. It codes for CASSVRLAKSSYEQYF.

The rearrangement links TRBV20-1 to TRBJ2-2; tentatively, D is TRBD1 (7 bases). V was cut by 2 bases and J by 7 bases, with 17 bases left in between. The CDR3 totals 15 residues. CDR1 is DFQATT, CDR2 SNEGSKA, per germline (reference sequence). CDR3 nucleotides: TGCAGTGCTAGACGTCAGGGGGGAAAGAACGGGGAGCTGTTTTTT. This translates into CSARRQGGKNGELFF.

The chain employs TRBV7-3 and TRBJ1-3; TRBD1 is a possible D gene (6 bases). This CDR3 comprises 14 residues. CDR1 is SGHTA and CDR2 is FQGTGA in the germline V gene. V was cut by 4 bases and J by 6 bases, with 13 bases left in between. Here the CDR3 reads CASSSTGAENTIYF. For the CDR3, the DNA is TGTGCCAGCAGCTCGACAGGTGCGGAAAACACCATATATTTT.

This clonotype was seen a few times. The CDR3 reads CASSRSGRNYGYTF. CDR3 coding DNA: TGTGCCAGTAGTAGATCCGGACGGAACTATGGCTACACCTTC. V is TRBV19 and J is TRBJ1-2, with D unclear. In germline, CDR1 is LNHDA, CDR2 SQIVND (reference sequence). This CDR3 spans 14 amino acids. V was trimmed by 4 bases and J by 2 bases, leaving 11 bases between them. Looking up the rest from reference TRBV19 and TRBJ1-2 gives the full variable domain: DGGITQSPKYLFRKEGQNVTLSCEQNLNHDAMYWYRQDPGQGLRLIYYSQIVNDFQKGDIAEGYSVSREKKESFPLTVTSAQKNPTAFYLCASSRSGRNYGYTFGSGTRLTVV.

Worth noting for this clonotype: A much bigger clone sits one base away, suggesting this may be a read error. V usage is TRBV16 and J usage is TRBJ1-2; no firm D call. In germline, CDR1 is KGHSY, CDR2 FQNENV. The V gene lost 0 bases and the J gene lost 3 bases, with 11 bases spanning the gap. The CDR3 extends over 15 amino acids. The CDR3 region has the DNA TGTGCCAGCAGCCAATCGGTCTACCCCGACTATGGCTACACCTTC. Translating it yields CASSQSVYPDYGYTF.

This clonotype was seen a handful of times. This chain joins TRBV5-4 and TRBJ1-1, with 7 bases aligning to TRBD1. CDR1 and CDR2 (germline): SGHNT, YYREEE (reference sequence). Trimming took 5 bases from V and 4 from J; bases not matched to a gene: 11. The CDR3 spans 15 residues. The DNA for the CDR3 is TGTGCCAGCAGTCCAGGGGGAACGGCGTTCACTGAAGCTTTCTTT. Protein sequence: CASSPGGTAFTEAFF.

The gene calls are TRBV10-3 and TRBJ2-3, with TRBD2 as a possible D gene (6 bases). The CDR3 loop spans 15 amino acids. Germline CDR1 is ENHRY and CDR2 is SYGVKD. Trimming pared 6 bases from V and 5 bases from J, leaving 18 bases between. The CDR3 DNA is TGTGCCATCAGCCCCGAGGGACGGGAGTTAGATACGCAGTATTTT. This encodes CAISPEGRELDTQYF.

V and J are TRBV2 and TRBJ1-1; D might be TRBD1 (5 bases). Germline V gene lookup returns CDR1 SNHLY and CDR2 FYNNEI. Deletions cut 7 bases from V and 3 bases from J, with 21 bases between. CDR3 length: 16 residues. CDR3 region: CASKLGSGGYYTEAFF. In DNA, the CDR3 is TGTGCCAGCAAGCTTGGGTCCGGGGGATACTACACTGAAGCTTTCTTT.

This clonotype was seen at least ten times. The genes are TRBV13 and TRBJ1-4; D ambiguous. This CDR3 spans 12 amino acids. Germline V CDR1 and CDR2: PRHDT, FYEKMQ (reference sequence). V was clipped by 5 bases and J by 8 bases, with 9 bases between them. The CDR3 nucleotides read TGTGCCAGCAGCCTCGGATCCGAAAAACTGTTTTTT. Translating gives CASSLGSEKLFF. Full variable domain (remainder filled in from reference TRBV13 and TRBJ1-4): AAGVIQSPRHLIKEKRETATLKCYPIPRHDTVYWYQQGPGQDPQFLISFYEKMQSDKGSIPDRFSAQQFSDYHSELNMSSLELGDSALYFCASSLGSEKLFFGSGTQLSVL.

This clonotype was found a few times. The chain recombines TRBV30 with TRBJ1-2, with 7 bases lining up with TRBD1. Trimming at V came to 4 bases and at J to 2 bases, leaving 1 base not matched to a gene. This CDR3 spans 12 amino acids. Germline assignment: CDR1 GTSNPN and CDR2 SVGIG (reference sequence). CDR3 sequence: CAWTGGNYGYTF. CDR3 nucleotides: TGTGCCTGGACAGGGGGAAACTATGGCTACACCTTC.

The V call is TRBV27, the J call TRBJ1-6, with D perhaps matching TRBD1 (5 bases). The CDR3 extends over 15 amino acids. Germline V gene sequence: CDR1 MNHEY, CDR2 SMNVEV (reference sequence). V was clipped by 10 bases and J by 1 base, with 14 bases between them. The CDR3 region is CATRVQESYNSPLHF. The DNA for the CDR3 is TGTGCCACCCGAGTACAGGAGTCCTATAATTCACCCCTCCACTTT.

The DNA of the CDR3 is TGCAGTGCTAGAGTCGGGGATGCAACTAATGAAAAACTGTTTTTT. Protein product: CSARVGDATNEKLFF. This rearrangement joins TRBV20-1 to TRBJ1-4, with D unclear. This CDR3 is 15 amino acids long. The V gene's germline CDR1 is DFQATT and CDR2 SNEGSKA (reference sequence). V was cut by 1 base and J by 0 bases, with 9 bases left in between.

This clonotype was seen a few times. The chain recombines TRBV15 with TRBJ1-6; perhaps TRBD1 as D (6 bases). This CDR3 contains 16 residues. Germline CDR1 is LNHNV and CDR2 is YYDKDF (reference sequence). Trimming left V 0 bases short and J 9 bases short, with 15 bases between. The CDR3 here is CATSRDRRGAGSPLHF. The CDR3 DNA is TGTGCCACCAGCAGAGATCGGCGGGGGGCGGGTTCACCCCTCCACTTT. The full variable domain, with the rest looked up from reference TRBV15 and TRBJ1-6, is DAMVIQNPRYQVTQFGKPVTLSCSQTLNHNVMYWYQQKSSQAPKLLFHYYDKDFNNEADTPDNFQSRRPNTSFCFLDIRSPGLGDTAMYLCATSRDRRGAGSPLHFGNGTRLTVT.